A selection of T cell receptor beta chains follows, all from one sample in a study of blood T cells in healthy people across ages. Via MiXCR, TCRdb re-called the 5' RACE reads, giving one row per CDR3 protein. The data contain about 380,000 distinct CDR3 sequences, roughly half of them seen just once; the ten biggest clones take up about 54%. The sample taken for sequencing was blood. These receptors were collected from a man in his fifties or sixties in good health. The CDR3 runs from the conserved cysteine through the conserved F or W. The D gene is left open where the match is weak. Clone size, where shown, is once, few, many, or a class for clones that have expanded.

D | size | J | V | DNA | CDR3
- | - | TRBJ2-1 | TRBV20-1 | TGCAGTGCTAGGTCGGGGGACAGCCCGTCCAATGAGCAGTTCTTC | CSARSGDSPSNEQFF
TRBD2 | - | TRBJ2-7 | TRBV20-1 | TGCAGTGCTAGCGCGGGAGAGGGTTACGAGCAGTACTTC | CSASAGEGYEQYF
TRBD1 | - | TRBJ1-2 | TRBV5-1 | TGCGCCAGCAGAACGACTACAGGGGTATCCTATGGCTACACCTTC | CASRTTTGVSYGYTF
- | - | TRBJ2-7 | TRBV5-1 | TGCGCCAGCAGCTTGGGGCCGGGGGCAGCTCGATTGTCCGGCGAGCAGTACTTC | CASSLGPGAARLSGEQYF
- | - | TRBJ1-5 | TRBV9 | TGTGCCAGCAGCGTCGGGACGGCGAATCAGCCCCAGCATTTT | CASSVGTANQPQHF
- | - | TRBJ2-7 | TRBV7-6 | TGTGCCAGCAGCTTAATGGGGGGCTCAGTCAACGAGCAGTACTTC | CASSLMGGSVNEQYF
- | - | TRBJ1-2 | TRBV9 | TGTGCCAGCAGCGTAGAGGGGGGGGGACCTTTCTATGGCTACACCTTC | CASSVEGGGPFYGYTF
TRBD2 | - | TRBJ2-7 | TRBV7-9 | TGTGCCAGCAGCTTGGAACTAGCGGGAGGCCACAATGAGCAGTACTTC | CASSLELAGGHNEQYF
- | - | TRBJ2-7 | TRBV20-1 | TGCAGTGCTAGCATGCCGGGCTACGAGCAGTACTTC | CSASMPGYEQYF
- | - | TRBJ2-7 | TRBV6-1 | TGTGCCAGCGGTACTCCCTCGGTCTCCTACGAGCAGTACTTC | CASGTPSVSYEQYF
- | few | TRBJ2-4 | TRBV20-1 | TGCAGTGCTAGAGACAGTAACCTTATTCAGTACTTC | CSARDSNLIQYF
TRBD2 | - | TRBJ2-5 | TRBV6-1 | TGTGCCAGCAGTGAAAGGAGCGGGGCCGGTCGCCAAGAGACCCAGTACTTC | CASSERSGAGRQETQYF
- | - | TRBJ2-1 | TRBV9 | TGTGCCAGCAGCGTAGGACAGAGCTCCTACAATGAGCAGTTCTTC | CASSVGQSSYNEQFF
TRBD1 | - | TRBJ1-1 | TRBV7-2 | TGTGCCAGCAGCTGGGACAGGGACACTGAAGCTTTCTTT | CASSWDRDTEAFF
TRBD1 | few | TRBJ1-1 | TRBV3-1 | TGTGCCAGCAGCCAAGCCATCTTCAGGGGGACTGAAGCTTTCTTT | CASSQAIFRGTEAFF
- | - | TRBJ1-6 | TRBV7-3 | TGTGCCAGCAGCCCGAGGGGGGGGAATAATTCACCCCTCCACTTT | CASSPRGGNNSPLHF
- | - | TRBJ2-5 | TRBV5-1 | TGCGCCAGCAGCCTGATCCCAAACCAAGAGACCCAGTACTTC | CASSLIPNQETQYF
- | few | TRBJ2-3 | TRBV24-1 | TGTGCCACCAGCAAATCGGGAGATACGCAGTATTTT | CATSKSGDTQYF
- | - | TRBJ2-1 | TRBV5-1 | TGCGCCAGCAGGGGATTGGATGAGCAGTTCTTC | CASRGLDEQFF
TRBD1 | - | TRBJ1-2 | TRBV12-3/TRBV12-4 | TGTGCCAGCTTTCAGGGGGGTCGGAGTGGCTACACCTTC | CASFQGGRSGYTF
- | - | TRBJ2-1 | TRBV7-8 | TGTGCCAGCAGTTCCACTCTAGCGCTCTCCTACAATGAGCAGTTCTTC | CASSSTLALSYNEQFF
- | - | TRBJ2-3 | TRBV21-1 | TGTGCCAGCAGGATCAGACCGGTTCCACCGGATACGCAGTATTTT | CASRIRPVPPDTQYF
- | - | TRBJ2-3 | TRBV29-1 | TGCAGCGTTGAGGGCACAGATACGCAGTATTTT | CSVEGTDTQYF
- | - | TRBJ2-2 | TRBV10-3 | TGTGCCATCAGTCGCACGACGAACACCGGGGAGCTGTTTTTT | CAISRTTNTGELFF
TRBD1 | few | TRBJ2-3 | TRBV11-3 | TGTGCCAGCAGCGAGTACAGGGGGGATACGCAGTATTTT | CASSEYRGDTQYF
TRBD2 | - | TRBJ2-7 | TRBV7-8 | TGTGCCAGCAGCTTAGCGGTTCTAGCGGGGGAGTCCTCCTACGAGCAGTACTTC | CASSLAVLAGESSYEQYF
- | few | TRBJ2-7 | TRBV4-3 | TGCGCCAGCAGCCCACAGGACACCCAGCCCAGCTACGAGCAGTACTTC | CASSPQDTQPSYEQYF
- | once | TRBJ2-3 | TRBV10-3 | TGTGCCATCAGTGAGTCGATAGGTGGGACAGATACGCAGTATTTT | CAISESIGGTDTQYF
TRBD2 | once | TRBJ2-1 | TRBV28 | TGTGCCAGCAGTACCTTTAGCGGGAGAGGGTCCTACAATGAGCAGTTCTTC | CASSTFSGRGSYNEQFF
TRBD1 | - | TRBJ2-7 | TRBV20-1 | TGCAGTGCTAGTGGGGACAGGGGTTCCTACGAGCAGTACTTC | CSASGDRGSYEQYF
TRBD2 | few | TRBJ2-1 | TRBV20-1 | TGCAGTGCTAGGCGGCTAGCGGGGGGCAGCTCCTACAATGAGCAGTTCTTC | CSARRLAGGSSYNEQFF
- | few | TRBJ2-6 | TRBV11-2 | TGTGCCAGCAGCGTTGACAGCTCTGGGGCCAACGTCCTGACTTTC | CASSVDSSGANVLTF
TRBD2 | few | TRBJ2-3 | TRBV29-1 | TGCAGCGTTGTCGGGAAGCGGGAGGCCACAGATACGCAGTATTTT | CSVVGKREATDTQYF
- | - | TRBJ1-2 | TRBV2 | TGTGCCAGCAGTTTTCCAGGGAACTATGGCTACACCTTC | CASSFPGNYGYTF
- | - | TRBJ2-5 | TRBV27 | TGTGCCAGCAGTTTCCGGGACGGAGCGGAGACCCAGTACTTC | CASSFRDGAETQYF